The rows below give T cell receptor beta chains drawn from one sample of a study of blood T cell repertoires in COVID-19. Method: immunoSEQ multiplex PCR; TCRdb's copy keeps in-frame clones and lacks some. The data show more than 200,000 clones, more than 65% seen once. Material: peripheral blood. These receptors were collected from a woman in her thirties or forties who had recovered from COVID-19. Each CDR3 is given with its conserved first and last residue. Each record gives: J gene, V gene, clone size, D gene, CDR3 protein, CDR3 DNA. The D gene is left open where the match is weak. The size of a clone is reported for some rows only, either as once, few or many, or as a class for expanded clones.

J: TRBJ2-1
V: TRBV5-4
size: -
D: TRBD1
CDR3: CASTLKDRLYNEQFF
DNA: TGTGCCAGCACTCTAAAGGACAGGCTTTACAATGAGCAGTTCTTC

J: TRBJ1-4
V: TRBV5-8
size: -
D: TRBD1
CDR3: CASSFPGTGGEKLFF
DNA: TGTGCCAGCAGCTTCCCCGGGACAGGGGGCGAAAAACTGTTTTTT

J: TRBJ1-6
V: TRBV18
size: -
D: -
CDR3: CASSRVSGDSYNSPLHF
DNA: TGTGCCAGCTCACGGGTTTCAGGGGATAGCTATAATTCACCCCTCCACTTT

J: TRBJ2-2
V: TRBV6-5
size: -
D: TRBD1
CDR3: CASIGQGNTGELFF
DNA: TGTGCCAGCATTGGACAGGGGAACACCGGGGAGCTGTTTTTT

J: TRBJ2-1
V: TRBV7-6
size: -
D: TRBD2
CDR3: CASSSWSGGDNEQFF
DNA: TGTGCCAGCAGCAGCTGGAGCGGGGGGGACAATGAGCAGTTCTTC

J: TRBJ2-1
V: TRBV2
size: -
D: -
CDR3: CASMAGPSYNEQFF
DNA: TGTGCCAGCATGGCGGGCCCCTCCTACAATGAGCAGTTCTTC

J: TRBJ2-5
V: TRBV5-1
size: -
D: -
CDR3: CASSFGSLGVETQYF
DNA: TGCGCCAGCAGTTTCGGGTCGCTCGGCGTAGAGACCCAGTACTTC

J: TRBJ2-7
V: TRBV30
size: -
D: TRBD1
CDR3: CAWRGQGHEQYF
DNA: TGTGCCTGGAGGGGACAGGGTCACGAGCAGTACTTC

J: TRBJ2-5
V: TRBV11-2
size: -
D: TRBD1
CDR3: CASSLRPLGQGAGETQYF
DNA: TGTGCCAGCAGCTTGAGACCCCTGGGACAGGGGGCAGGGGAGACCCAGTACTTC

J: TRBJ1-1
V: TRBV2
size: -
D: -
CDR3: CASRRDTEAFF
DNA: TGTGCCAGCAGGAGAGACACTGAAGCTTTCTTT

J: TRBJ2-1
V: TRBV7-9
size: -
D: TRBD1
CDR3: CASSLGGTGVDEQFF
DNA: TGTGCCAGCAGCTTAGGGGGGACAGGGGTCGATGAGCAGTTCTTC

J: TRBJ1-3
V: TRBV7-2
size: -
D: -
CDR3: CASSLNVVSSGNTIYF
DNA: TGTGCCAGCAGCTTGAATGTCGTTAGCTCTGGAAACACCATATATTTT

J: TRBJ2-1
V: TRBV5-5
size: -
D: TRBD2
CDR3: CASILAGAGGQGEQFF
DNA: TGTGCCAGCATCCTAGCGGGTGCGGGGGGGCAGGGTGAGCAGTTCTTC

J: TRBJ1-3
V: TRBV3-1/TRBV3-2
size: -
D: -
CDR3: CASSQGQQVGNTIYF
DNA: TGTGCCAGCAGCCAAGGACAACAGGTCGGAAACACCATATATTTT

J: TRBJ2-5
V: TRBV27
size: once
D: TRBD2
CDR3: CASSLNGGDETQYF
DNA: TGTGCCAGCAGTTTAAACGGGGGGGACGAGACCCAGTACTTC

J: TRBJ2-7
V: TRBV10-3
size: -
D: -
CDR3: CAISESLIPPLEQYF
DNA: TGTGCCATCAGTGAGAGCCTCATTCCGCCCCTCGAGCAGTACTTC

J: TRBJ2-5
V: TRBV5-1
size: -
D: TRBD2
CDR3: CASSLGRGGRQGQETQYF
DNA: TGCGCCAGCAGCTTAGGGCGGGGGGGCCGGCAAGGCCAAGAGACCCAGTACTTC

J: TRBJ1-4
V: TRBV28
size: -
D: -
CDR3: CASSLFSGWREKLFF
DNA: TGTGCCAGCAGTTTATTTTCGGGATGGCGGGAAAAACTGTTTTTT

J: TRBJ2-7
V: TRBV13
size: -
D: TRBD2
CDR3: CASSSRIPGLAAYEQYF
DNA: TGTGCCAGCAGCTCCAGGATACCGGGACTAGCGGCCTACGAGCAGTACTTC

J: TRBJ2-2
V: TRBV11-1
size: once
D: TRBD1
CDR3: CASRPDRGDTGELFF
DNA: TGTGCCAGCAGACCGGACAGGGGGGACACCGGGGAGCTGTTTTTT

J: TRBJ1-5
V: TRBV24-1
size: few
D: -
CDR3: CAPARGGRGQPQHF
DNA: TGTGCCCCCGCGAGAGGGGGTCGAGGTCAGCCCCAGCATTTT

J: TRBJ2-3
V: TRBV9
size: -
D: TRBD2
CDR3: CASSVAAGASTDTQYF
DNA: TGTGCCAGCAGCGTAGCAGCGGGGGCCAGCACAGATACGCAGTATTTT

J: TRBJ2-1
V: TRBV7-9
size: -
D: TRBD2
CDR3: CASSLGGYNNEQFF
DNA: TGTGCCAGCAGCTTGGGGGGGTACAACAATGAGCAGTTCTTC

J: TRBJ1-6
V: TRBV19
size: -
D: -
CDR3: CASSNPPGGGNTSPLHF
DNA: TGTGCCAGTAGTAACCCCCCGGGGGGGGGCAACACTTCACCCCTCCACTTT

J: TRBJ2-2
V: TRBV3-1/TRBV3-2
size: -
D: -
CDR3: CASSQAQDTGELFF
DNA: TGTGCCAGCAGCCAAGCGCAGGACACGGGGGAGCTGTTTTTT

J: TRBJ1-6
V: TRBV6-5
size: -
D: -
CDR3: CASSYAENSPLHF
DNA: TGTGCCAGCAGTTACGCGGAGAATTCACCCCTCCACTTT

J: TRBJ1-2
V: TRBV7-8
size: -
D: -
CDR3: CASSPGTPSHNYGYTF
DNA: TGTGCCAGCAGCCCAGGGACTCCCTCCCACAACTATGGCTACACCTTC

J: TRBJ2-3
V: TRBV5-1
size: -
D: -
CDR3: CASRGLTATSTDTQYF
DNA: TGCGCCAGCAGAGGGCTGACAGCCACTAGCACAGATACGCAGTATTTT

J: TRBJ1-5
V: TRBV19
size: -
D: TRBD1
CDR3: CASSHRTGGVGQPQHF
DNA: TGTGCCAGTAGCCATAGGACAGGGGGCGTAGGGCAGCCCCAGCATTTT

J: TRBJ1-5
V: TRBV28
size: many
D: -
CDR3: CASRGPGFIQPQHF
DNA: TGTGCCAGCAGAGGTCCCGGGTTTATTCAGCCCCAGCATTTT

J: TRBJ2-4
V: TRBV6-2/TRBV6-3
size: -
D: TRBD2
CDR3: CASSLSWGGIQYF
DNA: TGTGCCAGCAGCTTGTCTTGGGGGGGCATTCAGTACTTC

J: TRBJ1-4
V: TRBV2
size: -
D: TRBD1
CDR3: CASRQGANNEKLFF
DNA: TGTGCCAGCAGGCAGGGGGCGAATAATGAAAAACTGTTTTTT

J: TRBJ2-7
V: TRBV7-9
size: -
D: TRBD1
CDR3: CASSPTGDRGWRYF
DNA: TGTGCCAGCAGCCCCACCGGGGACAGGGGGTGGAGGTACTTC

J: TRBJ2-1
V: TRBV28
size: -
D: -
CDR3: CASSYPSDHYNEQFF
DNA: TGTGCCAGCAGTTACCCTAGCGACCACTACAATGAGCAGTTCTTC

J: TRBJ1-2
V: TRBV5-1
size: -
D: TRBD1
CDR3: CASSSEVDRGKGYTF
DNA: TGCGCCAGCAGCTCCGAGGTGGACAGGGGGAAAGGCTACACCTTC

J: TRBJ2-2
V: TRBV6-5
size: many
D: -
CDR3: CASSGQYTGELFF
DNA: TGTGCCAGCAGCGGACAGTACACCGGGGAGCTGTTTTTT

J: TRBJ1-1
V: TRBV2
size: -
D: -
CDR3: CASSASRPNTEAFF
DNA: TGTGCCAGCAGCGCGTCGCGGCCGAACACTGAAGCTTTCTTT

J: TRBJ2-1
V: TRBV4-3
size: -
D: TRBD2
CDR3: CASSQELALAGGSSYNEQFF
DNA: TGCGCCAGCAGCCAAGAGTTGGCGCTAGCGGGGGGGAGCTCCTACAATGAGCAGTTCTTC

J: TRBJ2-6
V: TRBV28
size: once
D: -
CDR3: CASSFLILTGTGANVLTF
DNA: TGTGCCAGCAGTTTCCTGATATTAACAGGGACTGGGGCCAACGTCCTGACTTTC